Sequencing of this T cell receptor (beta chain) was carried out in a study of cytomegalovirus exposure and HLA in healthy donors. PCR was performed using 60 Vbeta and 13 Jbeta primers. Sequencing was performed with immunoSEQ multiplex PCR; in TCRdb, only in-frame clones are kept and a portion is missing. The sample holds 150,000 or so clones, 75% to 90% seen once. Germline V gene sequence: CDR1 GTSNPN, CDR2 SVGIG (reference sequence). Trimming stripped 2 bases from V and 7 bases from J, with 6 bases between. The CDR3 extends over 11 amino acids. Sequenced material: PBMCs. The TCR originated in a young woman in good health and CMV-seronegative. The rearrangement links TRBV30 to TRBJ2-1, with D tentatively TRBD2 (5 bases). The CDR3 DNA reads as TGTGCCTGGAGTCCGGGAAATGAGCAGTTCTTC. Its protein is CAWSPGNEQFF.